The clone carrying this T cell receptor (beta chain) has only one observation. Its antigen remains unknown. Terminally differentiated effector memory CD45RA+ cells were left out of the naive CD8 fraction, which was CD45RO-negative and positively selected for CCR7. The sample belongs to a study of shared clonotypes between healthy human individuals. Whole-study results and caveats: Naive subsets generally had larger estimated richness than memory subsets.

Repertoires were generated with immunoSEQ multiplex PCR, while TCRdb's copy carries only in-frame clones and drops some. The sample records about 2 million clones, about 94% being singletons. Per germline, CDR1 SGHDT and CDR2 YYEEEE. V lost 4 bases and J 5 bases, leaving 12 bases between the germline ends. CDR3 size: 13 residues. The TCR originated in a young man in good health. This chain connects TRBV5-6 to TRBJ2-5; D assignment may be TRBD1 or TRBD2 (5 bases each). Sequencing was carried out using naive CD8+ T cells sorted from blood. In nucleotides, the CDR3 is TGTGCCAGCAGCCGCGGGTGGGGGGAGACCCAGTACTTC. Residues: CASSRGWGETQYF.